This T cell receptor beta chain was sequenced for a study of T-cell reconstitution after alpha-beta-depleted transplantation in children. Unique molecular identifiers were incorporated into the prepared TCRbeta library. TCRdb recomputed calls from the PCR reads with MiXCR, one row per CDR3 protein. This table holds around 270,000 distinct CDR3 sequences, over 7% found once. Study-wide results and limits: Surviving recipient cells, namely T cells and thymic progenitors, were the source of high day-60 TCRbeta diversity in some patients. Among T cells one year after transplant, newly produced cells accounted for most counts and diversity. After transplant, at about two months, alpha-beta T cells were reportedly derived from several hundred expanded graft clones.

This clonotype showed up many times. Its specificity is unknown. The clonotype originates from a female patient between 2 and 15 years old who had a stem cell transplant for Fanconi anemia, so the T cells may come from the graft donor. The sample in question was peripheral blood, obtained 360 days after TCRalphabeta/CD19-depleted stem cell transplant.

DNA of the CDR3: TGTGCCAGCAGTGTCCCTAGCGGGGGAACCAATGAGCAGTTCTTC. As protein: CASSVPSGGTNEQFF. The chain carries TRBV2 and TRBJ2-1, with 10 bases that match TRBD2. After removal of 4 bases from V and 6 bases from J, the junction contained 6 bases not matched to a gene. The CDR3 is 15 residues long. Germline CDR1 reads SNHLY; CDR2 reads FYNNEI.